This TCR beta chain was captured in a study of beta chain features in type 1 diabetes. Study results and limitations: Moderately but significantly shorter TCRB CDR3s were found in Type 1 diabetes patients in all four CD4+ subsets. VDJ junctions from type 1 diabetes patients carried fewer insertions and larger deletions. Within the patient group, naive, central memory and Treg TCRB repertoires appeared more similar to each other than within healthy donors.

Every bit of the isolated RNA underwent reverse transcription, so sequencing read expressed TCRB transcripts. Libraries were prepared by immunoSEQ multiplex PCR; TCRdb keeps only in-frame clonotypes and omits some of them. The repertoire includes more than 250,000 clones, roughly a quarter of them detected once, and 0.012% sits in the top ten. Sorting that relied on CD45RO/CCR7/CD25/CD127/CD95/CD27 yielded CD4+ naive, central memory, regulatory and stem cell-like memory cells. With 7 bases removed from V and 2 bases from J, the gap between germline ends came to 6 bases. The CDR3 has 11 amino acids. Germline loops: CDR1 DFQATT, CDR2 SNEGSKA (reference sequence). Details on this clone: Its cognate antigen is unknown.

The sample taken for sequencing was naive CD4+ T cells from blood. V is TRBV20-1 and J is TRBJ2-1; D perhaps matches TRBD2 (5 bases). The clonotype originates from a woman in her twenties or thirties with type 1 diabetes. The CDR3 loop is CSGEPYNEQFF. CDR3 nucleotide sequence: TGCAGTGGGGAGCCCTACAATGAGCAGTTCTTC.